The clone carrying this T cell receptor (beta chain) was recorded many times. Its specificity is not known. MiXCR, run by TCRdb on the 5' RACE reads, gives a single entry per CDR3 protein. There are hundreds of thousands of distinct CDR3 sequences in the sample; approximately 3.9% occur only once, and about a quarter lies in the top ten. Germline-derived CDR1 and CDR2 are LNHNV and YYDKDF (reference sequence). The CDR3 consists of 14 residues. V lost 1 base and J lost 4, with 9 bases in between. The data are from a study of T cells after yellow fever vaccination. Whole-study findings and limits: The study re-detected most primary-vaccination clones after the booster (roughly 96% CD4, roughly 88% CD8). It was a small share of clonotypes that appeared in both CD4 and CD8 compartments.

The chain uses TRBV15 and TRBJ2-3; a possible D gene is TRBD1 (5 bases). The source material was PBMCs, sampled on the day of the yellow fever booster vaccination. The clonotype comes from a man aged 18 to 29 who received the YFV17D yellow fever vaccine. CDR3 DNA: TGTGCCACCAGCAGAGGCAGGGCGGCAGATACGCAGTATTTT. Protein sequence: CATSRGRAADTQYF.